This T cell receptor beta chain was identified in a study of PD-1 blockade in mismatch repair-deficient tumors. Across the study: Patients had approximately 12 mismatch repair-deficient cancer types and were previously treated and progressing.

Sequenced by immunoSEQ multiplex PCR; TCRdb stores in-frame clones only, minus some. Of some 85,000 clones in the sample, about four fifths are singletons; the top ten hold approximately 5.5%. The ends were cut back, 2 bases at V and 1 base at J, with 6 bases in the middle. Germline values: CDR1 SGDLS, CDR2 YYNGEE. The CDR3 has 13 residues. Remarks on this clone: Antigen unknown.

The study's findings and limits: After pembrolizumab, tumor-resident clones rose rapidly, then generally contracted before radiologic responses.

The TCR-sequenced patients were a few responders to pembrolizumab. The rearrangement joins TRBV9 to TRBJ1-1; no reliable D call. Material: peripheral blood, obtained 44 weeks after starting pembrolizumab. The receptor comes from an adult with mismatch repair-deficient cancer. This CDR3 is CASSVLGNTEAFF. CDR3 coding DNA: TGTGCCAGCAGCGTTCTCGGGAACACTGAAGCTTTCTTT.